This T cell receptor beta chain derives from a study of cytomegalovirus exposure and HLA in healthy donors. The CDR3 length is 13 residues. Trimming took 6 bases from V and 1 from J, leaving 9 bases between them. The germline V gene encodes CDR1 MNHEY and CDR2 SMNVEV (reference sequence). The PCR employed 60 Vbeta primers together with 13 Jbeta primers. Method: immunoSEQ multiplex PCR; TCRdb's copy keeps in-frame clones and lacks some. The sample has 35,000 to 45,000 clones. The genes are TRBV27 and TRBJ1-1; D is uncertain. The receptor comes from a male donor in good health and CMV-seronegative. The sequenced sample consisted of PBMCs. In nucleotides, the CDR3 is TGTGCCAGCAGCTTCTCCGGGAACACTGAAGCTTTCTTT. Its translation is CASSFSGNTEAFF.